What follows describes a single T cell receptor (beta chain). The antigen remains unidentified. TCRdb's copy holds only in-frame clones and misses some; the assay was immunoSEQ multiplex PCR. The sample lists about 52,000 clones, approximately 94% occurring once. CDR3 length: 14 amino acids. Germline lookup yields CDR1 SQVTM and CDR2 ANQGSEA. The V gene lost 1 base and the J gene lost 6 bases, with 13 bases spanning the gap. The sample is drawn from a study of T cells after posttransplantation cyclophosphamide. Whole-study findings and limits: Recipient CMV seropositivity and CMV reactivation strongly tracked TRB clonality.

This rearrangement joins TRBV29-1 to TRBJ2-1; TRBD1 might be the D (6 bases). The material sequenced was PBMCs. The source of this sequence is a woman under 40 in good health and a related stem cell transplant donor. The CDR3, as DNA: TGCAGCGTTGAAGTGGGGGCTGTTATCAATGAGCAGTTCTTC. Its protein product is CSVEVGAVINEQFF.